This is a list of T cell receptor beta chains from one sample in a study of blood T cell repertoires in COVID-19. Clones were sequenced by immunoSEQ multiplex PCR, and TCRdb holds only the in-frame ones, with some missing. Of approximately 220,000 clones listed, around nine tenths are singletons. The sample comprised peripheral blood. The origin of the receptors is a man aged 60 to 75 with acute or convalescent COVID-19. Each CDR3 is given with its conserved first and last residue. The order of the fields is D gene, V gene, J gene, CDR3 DNA, CDR3 protein. A D gene is named only where the DNA matches it firmly.

-,TRBV5-6,TRBJ2-7,TGTGCCAGCAGCTTGGACAGAAATATCTACGAGCAGTACTTC,CASSLDRNIYEQYF
-,TRBV19,TRBJ1-5,TGTGCCAGTAGTATAAGAGAGTATAGCAATCAGCCCCAGCATTTT,CASSIREYSNQPQHF
TRBD2,TRBV18,TRBJ2-1,TGTGCCAGCTCACCAAGGACTAGCGGGGCCTCTTCCAATGAGCAGTTCTTC,CASSPRTSGASSNEQFF
-,TRBV19,TRBJ1-4,TGTGCCAGTAGTCAGGACGCGGGAGAAAAACTGTTTTTT,CASSQDAGEKLFF
TRBD1,TRBV7-2,TRBJ1-1,TGTGCCAGCAGCTTAAGGCCAGGGGGCGCGGGGTCCAACACTGAAGCTTTCTTT,CASSLRPGGAGSNTEAFF
-,TRBV27,TRBJ1-6,TGTGCCAGCAGCCAAAGGGGAATGTATACCTATAATTCACCCCTCCACTTT,CASSQRGMYTYNSPLHF
TRBD1,TRBV5-1,TRBJ2-5,TGCGCCAGCAGCTTGGCCCCGACAGGGGGAGGGGAGACCCAGTACTTC,CASSLAPTGGGETQYF
-,TRBV6-5,TRBJ1-2,TGTGCCAGCAGAGAGGGCTCCTGGCTCGGCTACACCTTC,CASREGSWLGYTF
-,TRBV9,TRBJ1-6,TGTGCCAGCAGCGTAGGTGGCAGTCAGTCACCCCTCCACTTT,CASSVGGSQSPLHF
TRBD1,TRBV19,TRBJ2-7,TGTGCCAGTAGGGGACAGGGGGCCGTCTCCTACGAGCAGTACTTC,CASRGQGAVSYEQYF
TRBD2,TRBV7-8,TRBJ2-1,TGTGCCAGCAACCCCGGGACTAGCGGAACCTACAATGAGCAGTTCTTC,CASNPGTSGTYNEQFF
-,TRBV5-6,TRBJ2-5,TGTGCCAGCAGCGGACAGCGAGAGACCCAGTACTTC,CASSGQRETQYF